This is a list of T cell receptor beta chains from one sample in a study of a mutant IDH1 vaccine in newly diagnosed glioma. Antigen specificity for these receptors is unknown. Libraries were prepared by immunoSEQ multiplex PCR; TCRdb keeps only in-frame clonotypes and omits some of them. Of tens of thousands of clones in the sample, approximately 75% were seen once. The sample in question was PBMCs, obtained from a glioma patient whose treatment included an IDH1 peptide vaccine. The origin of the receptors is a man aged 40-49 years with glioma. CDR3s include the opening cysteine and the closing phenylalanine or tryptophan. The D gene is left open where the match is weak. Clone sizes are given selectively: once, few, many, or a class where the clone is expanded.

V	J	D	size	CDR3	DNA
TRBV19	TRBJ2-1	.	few	CASSIEYRDEQFF	TGTGCCAGTAGTATAGAGTATAGGGATGAGCAGTTCTTC
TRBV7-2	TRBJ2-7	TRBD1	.	CASSLTGGRYEQYF	TGTGCCAGCAGCTTGACAGGGGGTCGTTACGAGCAGTACTTC
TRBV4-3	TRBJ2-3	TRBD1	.	CASSQAQGATDTQYF	TGCGCCAGCAGCCAAGCACAGGGGGCAACAGATACGCAGTATTTT
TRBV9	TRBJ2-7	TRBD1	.	CASSSRRDREAEQYF	TGTGCCAGCAGCTCCCGCCGGGACAGGGAGGCCGAGCAGTACTTC
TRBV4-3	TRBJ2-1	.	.	CASSQELFGHPLYNEQFF	TGCGCCAGCAGCCAAGAGTTATTTGGACATCCCCTCTACAATGAGCAGTTCTTC
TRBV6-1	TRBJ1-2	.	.	CASSVAGGAGYTF	TGTGCCAGCAGTGTTGCGGGGGGCGCGGGCTACACCTTC
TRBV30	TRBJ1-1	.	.	CAWSSGGREAFF	TGTGCCTGGAGTTCAGGCGGCAGGGAAGCTTTCTTT
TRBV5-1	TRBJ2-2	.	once	CASSLVGQENTGELFF	TGCGCCAGCAGCTTGGTCGGGCAGGAGAACACCGGGGAGCTGTTTTTT
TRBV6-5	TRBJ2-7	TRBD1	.	CASSYFSNRGPYEQYF	TGTGCCAGCAGTTACTTTTCCAACAGGGGCCCCTACGAGCAGTACTTC
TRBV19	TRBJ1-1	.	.	CASSTKGTEAFF	TGTGCCAGTAGTACTAAGGGTACTGAAGCTTTCTTT
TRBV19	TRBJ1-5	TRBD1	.	CASSIMAGGLNQPQHF	TGTGCCAGTAGTATAATGGCAGGGGGCCTCAATCAGCCCCAGCATTTT
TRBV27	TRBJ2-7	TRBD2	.	CASSLSPGTTYYEQYF	TGTGCCAGCAGTTTAAGCCCGGGGACTACCTACTACGAGCAGTACTTC
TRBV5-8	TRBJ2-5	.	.	CASSPRTARETQYF	TGTGCCAGCAGCCCCCGGACAGCACGAGAGACCCAGTACTTC
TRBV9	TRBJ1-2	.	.	CASSIKIGGHYGYTF	TGTGCCAGCAGCATCAAGATAGGGGGACACTATGGCTACACCTTC
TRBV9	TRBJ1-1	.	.	CASSVQGQNTEAFF	TGTGCCAGCAGCGTACAGGGCCAGAACACTGAAGCTTTCTTT
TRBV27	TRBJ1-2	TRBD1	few	CASSLRDSSYGYTF	TGTGCCAGCAGCCTCCGGGACAGTTCCTATGGCTACACCTTC